Included here is one TCR beta chain sequence, with context. In the original workflow: Scientists estimated how many nucleated cells there were by amplifying reference gene primers. Here immunoSEQ multiplex PCR was the method, and the copy in TCRdb shows in-frame clones only, minus some. For V, J and clone size, that table is used; D and trimming come from the DNA. Of 49,000 or so clones in the sample, approximately 85% were seen once. The CDR3 totals 12 residues. Trimming removed 2 bases at V and 5 bases at J, with 6 bases between. Germline values: CDR1 SGHNT, CDR2 YYREEE (reference sequence). It was during active infection that Seattle patients were enrolled and then longitudinally followed. The sample comes from a study of blood T cell repertoires in COVID-19. Whole-study context: The origin of the acute and convalescent COVID-19 samples was the United States, Italy and Spain. T cells, B-cell-depleted T cells, or PBMCs provided the cDNA or gDNA that served as material.

This rearrangement joins TRBV5-4 to TRBJ2-3, with a weak D call TRBD2 (5 bases). The clonotype was recovered from a woman at least 80 years old with COVID-19, enrolled during active disease. The sequencing input was peripheral blood. The CDR3 loop reads CASSLAEDTQYF. CDR3 coding DNA: TGTGCCAGCAGCTTAGCGGAAGATACGCAGTATTTT.